This T cell receptor beta chain was profiled in a study of blood T cell repertoires in COVID-19. On the study more broadly: The study drew acute and convalescent COVID-19 samples from the United States, Italy and Spain. The analysed material was cDNA or gDNA that came from T cells, B-cell-depleted T cells, or PBMCs.

Germline CDR1 reads MNHNY; CDR2 reads SVGAGI (reference sequence). The trim removed 0 bases at V and 5 bases at J, leaving 3 bases unmatched. The length of the CDR3 is 15 residues. Profiling relied on immunoSEQ multiplex PCR, and the TCRdb table lists in-frame clones only, not all of them. Among hundreds of thousands of clones, roughly 90% were seen once, and the ten largest hold 2.5% to 3.5%. In Seattle, patients joined the study during active infection and were tracked longitudinally. The chain employs TRBV6-6 and TRBJ1-4; 7 positions match TRBD1. The clonotype was recovered from a woman in her twenties or thirties with COVID-19, enrolled during active disease. The sequenced sample was peripheral blood. CDR3 loop: CASSYSWDSNEKLFF. DNA for the CDR3: TGTGCCAGCAGTTACTCGTGGGACAGCAATGAAAAACTGTTTTTT.